This TCR beta chain was identified during a study of OX40 agonist ivuxolimab in advanced cancers. The protocol was immunoSEQ multiplex PCR, while the TCRdb copy is restricted to in-frame clones and leaves out a portion. Among about 96,000 clones, about 84% were seen once, and the ten largest hold around 5.8%. Trimming cost V 6 bases and J 9 bases; bases outside gene matches: 10. The CDR3 is 14 amino acids. The germline V gene encodes CDR1 SNHLY and CDR2 FYNNEI. This receptor was taken from an adult with an advanced solid tumor such as melanoma, head and neck, liver or kidney cancer. J is TRBJ2-3 and V is TRBV2; TRBD2 aligns across 9 bases. The specimen comprised CD4+ or CD8+ T cells sorted from blood, sampled in a trial of the OX40 agonist ivuxolimab. The CDR3 here is CASRIAGVFGTQYF. The CDR3 nucleotides are TGTGCCAGCAGAATAGCGGGGGTCTTTGGGACGCAGTATTTT.